This section outlines one TCR beta chain sequence together with its context. Its antigen remains unknown. With 2 bases removed from V and 0 bases from J, the gap between germline ends came to 16 bases. CDR3 size: 17 residues. From germline, CDR1 is LGHNA and CDR2 YNFKEQ. PCR was performed using 60 Vbeta and 13 Jbeta primers. Profiling relied on immunoSEQ multiplex PCR, and the TCRdb table lists in-frame clones only, not all of them. The sample contains around 120,000 clones, about 73% of which appear only once. The source of the sample is a study of cytomegalovirus exposure and HLA in healthy donors. Study-wide points: Available immune exposure information covered CMV serostatus only. Under in vitro conditions, three CMV-associated chains were confirmed as specific for CMV antigens.

This rearrangement joins TRBV4-2 to TRBJ1-2; D is unresolved. The sequencing sample was made of PBMCs. The sequence was obtained from a woman aged 35 to 49 in good health and CMV-seronegative. The CDR3 protein is CASSQLRAVKTNYGYTF. The CDR3 DNA sequence: TGTGCCAGCAGCCAACTGAGGGCAGTCAAAACTAACTATGGCTACACCTTC.